These 15 T cell receptor beta chains share one sample of origin, sequenced in a study of Graves' ophthalmopathy and Graves' hyperthyroidism. CDR3 regions of TCR beta were amplified from RNA transcripts. In the first round, RT-PCR was carried out with HTBI primers, and a multiplex PCR formed the second round. TCRdb independently ran MiXCR on the multiplex PCR reads; one entry per CDR3 protein. The sample has hundreds of thousands of distinct CDR3 sequences; roughly 20% are singletons. The sequencing sample was made of peripheral blood. The receptor set was obtained from a woman between 18 and 29 years old with stable Graves' hyperthyroidism.

This clonotype was observed a few times. The rearrangement uses TRBV3-1 and TRBJ2-7; 7 bases fit TRBD1. The CDR3 has 15 residues. The V gene's germline CDR1 is LGHDT and CDR2 YNNKEL (reference sequence). V shed 2 bases, J shed 4 bases, and the junction held 8 bases outside the gene matches. This chain's CDR3 is CASSQPGQVLYEQYF. Here the CDR3 DNA reads TGTGCCAGCAGCCAACCTGGACAGGTTTTATACGAGCAGTACTTC.

The V gene is TRBV6-5, the J gene TRBJ1-1; D may be TRBD1 (6 bases). Germline CDR1 and CDR2: MNHEY and SVGAGI. Deletions cut 2 bases from V and 3 bases from J, with 13 bases between. This CDR3 is 15 amino acids long. The CDR3 DNA follows: TGTGCCAGCAGTTACCCGGGGGCGGCGTACACTGAAGCTTTCTTT. It yields the protein CASSYPGAAYTEAFF.

In its sample, this clonotype was seen once. The chain uses TRBV6-2 or TRBV6-3 and TRBJ1-5; tentative D call: TRBD1 (6 bases). Trimming shortened V by 6 bases and J by 8 bases, and 14 bases separated the two germline ends. Germline V CDR1 and CDR2: MNHEY, SVGEGT. The CDR3 length is 13 residues. The CDR3: CASSYLRTEPQHF. The CDR3 region has the DNA TGTGCCAGCAGCTATCTCAGGACAGAGCCCCAGCATTTT.

The gene calls are TRBV30 and TRBJ1-2; the D is unclear. CDR1 and CDR2 (germline): GTSNPN, SVGIG (reference sequence). The CDR3 is 13 amino acids. V lost 2 bases to trimming and J lost 1 base, with 8 bases between them. Written as DNA, the CDR3 is TGTGCCTGGAGTCCAGGAGATAACTATGGCTACACCTTC. Protein sequence: CAWSPGDNYGYTF.

This clonotype was observed at least ten times. The V call is TRBV7-8, the J call TRBJ1-3; D not resolved. This CDR3 is 16 amino acids long. Trimming removed 1 base at V and 0 bases at J, with 10 bases between. Germline CDR1 is SGHVS and CDR2 is FQNEAQ. CDR3 sequence (DNA): TGTGCCAGCAGCTTAGACGTCGGCCACTCTGGAAACACCATATATTTT. Translated: CASSLDVGHSGNTIYF.

The J gene is TRBJ2-5, the V gene TRBV30; weak D call: TRBD1 (6 bases). Germline V lookup: CDR1 GTSNPN, CDR2 SVGIG (reference sequence). Trimming shortened V by 2 bases and J by 5 bases, and 21 bases separated the two germline ends. CDR3 size: 16 residues. The CDR3 loop is CAWSTPGHHERETQYF. The DNA of the CDR3 is TGTGCCTGGAGTACCCCGGGACACCACGAGCGGGAGACCCAGTACTTC.

The V gene is TRBV5-1, the J gene TRBJ2-2; D unresolved. The CDR3 runs 14 residues. Trimming took off 1 base at V and 1 base at J, with 5 bases between the two ends. Germline CDR1 SGHRS, CDR2 YFSETQ. CDR3 amino acids: CASSLFQNTGELFF. The CDR3 region has the DNA TGCGCCAGCAGCTTGTTCCAGAACACCGGGGAGCTGTTTTTT. The entire variable domain, with the rest obtained from reference TRBV5-1 and TRBJ2-2, is as follows: KAGVTQTPRYLIKTRGQQVTLSCSPISGHRSVSWYQQTPGQGLQFLFEYFSETQRNKGNFPGRFSGRQFSNSRSEMNVSTLELGDSALYLCASSLFQNTGELFFGEGSRLTVL.

This clonotype was counted ten times or more. The V and J genes are TRBV30 and TRBJ1-1; D remains unclear. This CDR3 has 14 amino acids. Germline loops: CDR1 GTSNPN, CDR2 SVGIG (reference sequence). V lost 2 bases and J 1 base, leaving 11 bases between the germline ends. CDR3 protein: CAWSPVRANTEAFF. Here the CDR3 DNA reads TGTGCCTGGAGTCCTGTAAGGGCGAACACTGAAGCTTTCTTT.

This clonotype was recorded many times. The rearrangement joins TRBV6-5 to TRBJ2-7; possibly TRBD1 for D (7 bases). The V end lost 0 bases, the J end lost 6 bases, and 12 bases lay between the germline ends. This CDR3 region has 14 residues. Germline assignment: CDR1 MNHEY and CDR2 SVGAGI. As DNA, the CDR3 is TGTGCCAGCAGTTACTCGATGGAGGGGGCCGAGCAGTACTTC. Translation gives CASSYSMEGAEQYF.

This clonotype was found many times. The chain employs TRBV28 and TRBJ2-7; D perhaps matches TRBD1 (5 bases). CDR3 length: 14 amino acids. The V gene lost 2 bases and the J gene lost 1 base, with 9 bases spanning the gap. The germline CDR1 and CDR2 sequences are MDHEN and SYDVKM. The CDR3 coding sequence is TGTGCCAGCAGTTTAAGGGCAGGGTCCTACGAGCAGTACTTC. Protein product: CASSLRAGSYEQYF.

In its sample, this clonotype was seen many times. The chain uses TRBV6-1 and TRBJ1-5; D gene unclear. The CDR3 length is 16 residues. The ends were cut back, 1 base at V and 0 bases at J, with 10 bases in the middle. Germline loops: CDR1 MNHNS, CDR2 SASEGT. The CDR3: CASSEDTVLSNQPQHF. The CDR3 DNA is TGTGCCAGCAGTGAAGATACAGTACTTAGCAATCAGCCCCAGCATTTT.

This clonotype was observed at least ten times. The chain couples TRBV20-1 to TRBJ2-7; unclear D gene. The germline V gene encodes CDR1 DFQATT and CDR2 SNEGSKA (reference sequence). The ends were cut back, 3 bases at V and 1 base at J, with 10 bases in the middle. The CDR3 covers 13 residues. Written as DNA, the CDR3 is TGCAGTGCTAGGTACCCTAGATCCTACGAGCAGTACTTC. Translation gives CSARYPRSYEQYF.

This clonotype was observed a few times. The rearrangement links TRBV7-2 to TRBJ2-2; no clear D. This CDR3 is built from 12 residues. The germline gives CDR1 SGHTA, CDR2 FQGNSA. V lost 11 bases and J 2 bases, leaving 9 bases between the germline ends. The chain's CDR3 is CAERPNTGELFF. The DNA for the CDR3 is TGTGCCGAGAGACCCAACACCGGGGAGCTGTTTTTT.

Many counts were recorded for this clonotype. The chain couples TRBV4-2 to TRBJ2-2; 12 nucleotides match TRBD2. The CDR3 is 20 residues long. Germline trimming cut 0 bases from V and 4 bases from J; bases unmatched to any gene: 12. Per germline, CDR1 LGHNA and CDR2 YNFKEQ. CDR3 sequence (DNA): TGTGCCAGCAGCCAAGAAACCGCCGGGACTAGCGGGTTAGGCACCGGGGAGCTGTTTTTT. This translates into CASSQETAGTSGLGTGELFF.

This clonotype was counted many times. The chain links TRBV30 to TRBJ1-5; TRBD1 is a possible D gene (6 bases). The CDR3 has 13 amino acids. Germline V CDR1 and CDR2: GTSNPN, SVGIG (reference sequence). Trimming removed 6 bases from V and 6 bases from J, with 15 bases in between. CDR3 protein: CACGPGGGQPQHF. CDR3 DNA sequence: TGTGCCTGTGGGCCTGGGGGCGGTCAGCCCCAGCATTTT.